The 5 T cell receptor beta chains below all came from one sample that was sequenced in a study of cytomegalovirus exposure and HLA in healthy donors. Measured with immunoSEQ multiplex PCR; TCRdb has only the in-frame clones, and not every one. The repertoire includes about 73,000 clones, about 95% of them detected once, and roughly 1% sits in the top ten. The sequenced sample was PBMCs. These receptors all come from a young woman in good health and CMV-seronegative.

The J gene is TRBJ1-5, the V gene TRBV9; possible D gene TRBD1, 6 bases. CDR1 is SGDLS and CDR2 is YYNGEE in the germline V gene. The CDR3 is 16 amino acids. V dropped 0 bases and J dropped 3 bases, with 13 bases sitting between them. CDR3 sequence (DNA): TGTGCCAGCAGCGTAGGTATTGGGGGCGTCAATCAGCCCCAGCATTTT. It encodes CASSVGIGGVNQPQHF. Full variable domain (rest looked up from reference TRBV9 and TRBJ1-5): DSGVTQTPKHLITATGQRVTLRCSPRSGDLSVYWYQQSLDQGLQFLIQYYNGEERAKGNILERFSAQQFPDLHSELNLSSLELGDSALYFCASSVGIGGVNQPQHFGDGTRLSIL.

This clone is a singleton in its sample. The V call is TRBV4-2, the J call TRBJ2-7; 8 nucleotides line up with TRBD2. The V gene end was trimmed by 1 base and the J gene end by 6 bases; junction bases not matched to a gene: 8. The length of the CDR3 is 15 residues. CDR1 and CDR2 (germline): LGHNA, YNFKEQ. CDR3 loop: CASSQAEAGETEQYF. DNA for the CDR3: TGTGCCAGCAGCCAAGCCGAAGCGGGGGAGACCGAGCAGTACTTC.

The gene calls are TRBV6-4 and TRBJ2-1; 11 nucleotides agree with TRBD1. CDR3 size: 14 residues. After removal of 6 bases from V and 6 bases from J, the junction contained 4 bases not matched to a gene. Germline CDR1 is MRHNA and CDR2 is SNTAGT. The CDR3 nucleotides read TGTGCCAGCAGCCCCGGGACAGGGGGCAATGAGCAGTTCTTC. It codes for CASSPGTGGNEQFF.

Written as DNA, the CDR3 is TGCAGTGCTAGTCCCCAGGGAGGCTACACCTTC. This gives the protein CSASPQGGYTF. The chain carries TRBV20-1 and TRBJ1-2, with D possibly TRBD1 on 5 matching bases. CDR1 and CDR2 from the germline V gene are DFQATT and SNEGSKA (reference sequence). This CDR3 is built from 11 residues. V lost 3 bases and J lost 8, with 10 bases in between.

The chain links TRBV11-2 to TRBJ1-5; D might be TRBD1 (6 bases). The length of the CDR3 is 16 residues. Trimming removed 0 bases from V and 6 bases from J, with 15 bases in between. Germline CDR1 SGHAT, CDR2 FQNNGV. DNA for the CDR3: TGTGCCAGCAGCTTAGAGAACAGGGTAGCGTGTCAGCCCCAGCATTTT. Residues: CASSLENRVACQPQHF.